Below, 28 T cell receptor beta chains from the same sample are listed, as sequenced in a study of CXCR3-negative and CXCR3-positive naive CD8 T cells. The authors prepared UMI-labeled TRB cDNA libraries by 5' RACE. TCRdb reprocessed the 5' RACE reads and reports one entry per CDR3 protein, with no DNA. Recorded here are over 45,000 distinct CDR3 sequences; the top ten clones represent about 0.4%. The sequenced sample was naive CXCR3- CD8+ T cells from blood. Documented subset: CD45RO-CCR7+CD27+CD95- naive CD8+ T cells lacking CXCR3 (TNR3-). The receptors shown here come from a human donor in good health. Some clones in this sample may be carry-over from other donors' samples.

The CDR3 sequence is CASETGTGSSYEQYF. The chain joins TRBV6-2 or TRBV6-3 to TRBJ2-7; TCRdb's D call of TRBD1 is untestable without DNA. Germline V lookup: CDR1 MNHEY, CDR2 SVGEGT. The CDR3 sequence is 15 residues long.

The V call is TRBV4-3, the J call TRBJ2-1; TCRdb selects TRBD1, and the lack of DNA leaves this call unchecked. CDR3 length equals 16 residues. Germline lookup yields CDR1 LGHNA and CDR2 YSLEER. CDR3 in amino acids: CASSQDRAGSYNEQFF.

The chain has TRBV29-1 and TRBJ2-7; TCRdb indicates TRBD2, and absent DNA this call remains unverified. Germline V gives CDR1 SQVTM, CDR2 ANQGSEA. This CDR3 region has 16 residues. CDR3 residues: CSVEDWGTSEAYEQYF.

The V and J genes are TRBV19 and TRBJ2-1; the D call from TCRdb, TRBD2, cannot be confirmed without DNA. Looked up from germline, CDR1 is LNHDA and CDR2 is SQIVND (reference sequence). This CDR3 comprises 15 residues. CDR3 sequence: CASSPGLRSYNEQFF.

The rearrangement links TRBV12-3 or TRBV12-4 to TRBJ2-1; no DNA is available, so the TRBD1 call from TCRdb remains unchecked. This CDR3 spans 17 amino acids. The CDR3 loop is CASSLSGVLVPGNEQFF.

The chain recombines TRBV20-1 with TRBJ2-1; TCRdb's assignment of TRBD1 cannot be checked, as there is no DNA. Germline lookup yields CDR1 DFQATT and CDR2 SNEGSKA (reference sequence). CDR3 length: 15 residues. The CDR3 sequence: CSARDEETLGYEQFF.

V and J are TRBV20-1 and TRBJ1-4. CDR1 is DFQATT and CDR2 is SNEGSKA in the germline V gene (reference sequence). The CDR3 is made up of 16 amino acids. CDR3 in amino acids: CSANEYDTDFNEKLFF.

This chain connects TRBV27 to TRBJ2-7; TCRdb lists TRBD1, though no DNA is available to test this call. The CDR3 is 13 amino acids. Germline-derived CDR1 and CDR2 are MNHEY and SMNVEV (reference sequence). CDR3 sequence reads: CASSTGQPYEQYF.

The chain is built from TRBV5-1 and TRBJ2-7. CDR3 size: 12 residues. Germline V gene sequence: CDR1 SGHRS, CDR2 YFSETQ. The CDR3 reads CASRTDSYEQYF.

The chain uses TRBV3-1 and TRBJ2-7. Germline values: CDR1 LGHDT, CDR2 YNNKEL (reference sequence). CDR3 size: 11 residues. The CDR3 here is CASGETYEQYF.

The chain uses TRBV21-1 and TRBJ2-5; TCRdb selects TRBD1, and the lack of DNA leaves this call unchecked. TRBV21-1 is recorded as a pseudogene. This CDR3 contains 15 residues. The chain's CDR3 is CASIPHGTVKETQYF.

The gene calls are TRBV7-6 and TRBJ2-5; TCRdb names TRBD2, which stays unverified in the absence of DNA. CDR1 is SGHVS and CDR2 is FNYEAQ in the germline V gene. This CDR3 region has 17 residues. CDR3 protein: CASSSTGEAHPQETQYF.

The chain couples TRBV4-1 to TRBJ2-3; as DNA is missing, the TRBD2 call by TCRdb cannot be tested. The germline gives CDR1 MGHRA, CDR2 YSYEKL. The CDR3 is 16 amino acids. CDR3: CASSPRTSGPTDTQYF.

The CDR3: CASSFGTGGGYTQYF. The chain recombines TRBV7-6 with TRBJ2-3; the D gene TCRdb calls, TRBD1, cannot be checked with no DNA. Germline CDR1 is SGHVS and CDR2 is FNYEAQ. This CDR3 comprises 15 residues.

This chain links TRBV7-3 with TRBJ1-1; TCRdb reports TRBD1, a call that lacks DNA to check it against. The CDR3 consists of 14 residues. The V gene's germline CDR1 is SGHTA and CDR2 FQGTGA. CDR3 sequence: CASSLNGGVTEAFF.

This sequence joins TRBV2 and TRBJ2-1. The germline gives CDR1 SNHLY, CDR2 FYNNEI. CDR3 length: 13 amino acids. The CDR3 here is CASSDDQNNEQFF. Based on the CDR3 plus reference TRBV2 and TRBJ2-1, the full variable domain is EPEVTQTPSHQVTQMGQEVILRCVPISNHLYFYWYRQILGQKVEFLVSFYNNEISEKSEIFDDQFSVERPDGSNFTLKIRSTKLEDSAMYFCASSDDQNNEQFFGPGTRLTVL.

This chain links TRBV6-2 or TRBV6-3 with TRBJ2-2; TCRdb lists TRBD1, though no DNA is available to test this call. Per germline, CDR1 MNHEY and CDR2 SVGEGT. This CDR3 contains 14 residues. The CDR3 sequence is CASNTGGATGELFF.

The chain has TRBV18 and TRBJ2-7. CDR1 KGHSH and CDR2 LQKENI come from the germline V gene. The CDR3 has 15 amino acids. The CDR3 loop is CASSPPDRGSYEQYF.

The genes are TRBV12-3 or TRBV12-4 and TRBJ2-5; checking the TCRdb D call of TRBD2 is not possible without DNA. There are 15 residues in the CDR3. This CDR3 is CASSLAYQRGETQYF.

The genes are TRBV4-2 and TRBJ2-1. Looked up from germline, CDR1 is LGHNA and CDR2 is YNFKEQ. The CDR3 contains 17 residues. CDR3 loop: CASSQDPGRGSYNEQFF.

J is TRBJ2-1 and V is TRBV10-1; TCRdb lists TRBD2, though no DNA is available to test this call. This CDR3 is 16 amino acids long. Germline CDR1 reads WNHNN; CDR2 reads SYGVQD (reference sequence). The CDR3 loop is CASSEGLAGADNEQFF.

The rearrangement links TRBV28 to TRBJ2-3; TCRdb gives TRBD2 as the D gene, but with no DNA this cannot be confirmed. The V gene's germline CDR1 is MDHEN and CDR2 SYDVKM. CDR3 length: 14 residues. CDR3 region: CASGVGVAADTQYF.

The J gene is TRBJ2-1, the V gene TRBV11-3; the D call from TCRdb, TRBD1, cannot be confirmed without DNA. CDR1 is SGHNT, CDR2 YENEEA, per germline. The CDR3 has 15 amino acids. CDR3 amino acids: CASSTGTGGYNEQFF.

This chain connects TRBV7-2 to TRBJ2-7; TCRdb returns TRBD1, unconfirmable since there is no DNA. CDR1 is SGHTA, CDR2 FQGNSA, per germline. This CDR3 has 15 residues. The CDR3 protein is CASSLAPGTGNEQYF.

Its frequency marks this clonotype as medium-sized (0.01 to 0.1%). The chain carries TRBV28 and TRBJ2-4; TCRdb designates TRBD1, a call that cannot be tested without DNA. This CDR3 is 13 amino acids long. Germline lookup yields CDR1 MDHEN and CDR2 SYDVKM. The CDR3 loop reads CASSDRTEDIQYF.

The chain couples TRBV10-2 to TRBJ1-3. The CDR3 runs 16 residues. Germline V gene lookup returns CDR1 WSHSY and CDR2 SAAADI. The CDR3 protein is CASSEIGLVSGNTIYF.

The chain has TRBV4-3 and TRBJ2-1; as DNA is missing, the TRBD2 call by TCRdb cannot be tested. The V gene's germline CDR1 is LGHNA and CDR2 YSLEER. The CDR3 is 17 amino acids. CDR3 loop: CASSQEQNYLHGNEQFF.

CDR3 residues: CASSLRFGGTGITDTQYF. The rearrangement uses TRBV7-7 and TRBJ2-3; TCRdb's D gene call, TRBD1, goes unchecked for lack of DNA. From germline, CDR1 is SSHAT and CDR2 FNYEAQ (reference sequence). The CDR3 is 18 amino acids.